This TCR beta chain appears in the sequencing data of a study of T cells in Graves' hyperthyroidism and ophthalmopathy. General study findings and limits: Most clonotypes that expanded in the thyroid above 0.001 also showed up in blood. Model-based prediction identified ophthalmopathy a median around seven months prior to its onset. Ophthalmopathy and stable hyperthyroidism were told apart by a 13 V-J model.

Exclusion of patients followed from uncontrolled infection, other autoimmune disease, pregnancy or lactation. This clonotype has just a few counts. Its antigen is still unknown. The TCR beta CDR3 regions underwent amplification using RNA transcripts as the source. A set of HTBI primers served as the primers for a first-round RT-PCR of the TCR CDR3. TCRdb ran MiXCR on the multiplex PCR reads and lists one entry per CDR3 protein. The table records some 570,000 distinct CDR3 sequences, around 14% of them present only once. Sequencing used blood. This receptor was taken from a woman aged 18-29 years with Graves' ophthalmopathy.

CDR3 region: CASSGWGTSGIDTQYF. The CDR3 DNA sequence: TGTGCCAGCAGCGGGTGGGGGACTAGCGGGATAGATACGCAGTATTTT. The chain employs TRBV4-2 and TRBJ2-3; 13 nucleotides line up with TRBD2. Germline loops: CDR1 LGHNA, CDR2 YNFKEQ. The CDR3 runs to 16 residues. Trimming cost V 5 bases and J 5 bases; bases outside gene matches: 7.